The TCR beta chain under discussion was sequenced for a study of radiotherapy plus CTLA-4 blockade in lung cancer. Study summary: Objective responses arose in roughly 20% of patients, and around 32% experienced disease control.

Produced via immunoSEQ multiplex PCR; TCRdb's table is partial and in-frame only. The sample includes tens of thousands of clones, more than 65% of them seen just once. CDR1 is SGHVS, CDR2 FQNEAQ, per germline. The CDR3 extends over 15 amino acids. V lost 4 bases, J lost 4 bases, and 7 bases stayed unmatched. Study outcomes and limitations: Strongest reported response predictors: early blood clone changes and post-radiation interferon-beta. Tumor-origin TCR clones grew in blood after radiotherapy plus ipilimumab.

For this clone: Its target is unknown.

The sequence was collected from a human donor with non-small cell lung cancer who had stable disease on radiotherapy plus ipilimumab. The sequencing here drew on peripheral blood, taken from a patient treated with radiotherapy plus ipilimumab. J is TRBJ2-7 and V is TRBV7-8, with 10 bases aligning to TRBD2. The CDR3 spells CASSSRAGGGYEQYF. The CDR3, as DNA: TGTGCCAGCAGCTCTCGAGCGGGGGGGGGATACGAGCAGTACTTC.